Shown below are 6 T cell receptor beta chains from a single sample sequenced in a study of blood T cell repertoires in COVID-19. Sequencing used immunoSEQ multiplex PCR; TCRdb keeps in-frame clones, though not all of them. The sample shows a few hundred thousand clones, 70% to 90% of them seen only once. What was sequenced was peripheral blood. These receptors came from a woman aged 55-75 years with acute or convalescent COVID-19.

The chain is built from TRBV2 and TRBJ2-5; 9 positions match TRBD2. Germline-derived CDR1 and CDR2 are SNHLY and FYNNEI. Germline trimming cut 7 bases from V and 5 bases from J; bases unmatched to any gene: 8. CDR3 size: 14 residues. DNA of the CDR3: TGTGCCAGCACGTTCGGCGGGAGGGATGAGACCCAGTACTTC. Translating it yields CASTFGGRDETQYF.

V is TRBV28 and J is TRBJ2-5; 8 nucleotides align to TRBD2. Germline V lookup: CDR1 MDHEN, CDR2 SYDVKM. The CDR3 loop spans 17 amino acids. The trim removed 6 bases at V and 4 bases at J, leaving 16 bases unmatched. This CDR3 is CASRALAEPSGGETQYF. CDR3 nucleotide sequence: TGTGCCAGCAGGGCACTAGCGGAACCCTCGGGGGGAGAGACCCAGTACTTC.

The chain is built from TRBV10-1 and TRBJ1-1; possible D gene TRBD1, 6 bases. Germline CDR1 is WNHNN and CDR2 is SYGVQD (reference sequence). V lost 6 bases, J lost 1 base, and 30 bases lay in between. CDR3 size: 20 residues. CDR3 region: CASSTRRETSVQGRNTEAFF. The CDR3 DNA follows: TGCGCCAGCAGCACACGGAGAGAAACTTCGGTTCAGGGGAGGAACACTGAAGCTTTCTTT.

The rearrangement uses TRBV12-3 or TRBV12-4 and TRBJ1-1; D may be TRBD1 (5 bases). This CDR3 contains 12 residues. The V gene lost 5 bases and the J gene lost 4 bases, with 8 bases spanning the gap. The CDR3 nucleotides are TGTGCCAGCAGTCGGGGGGGCACTGAAGCTTTCTTT. Its protein is CASSRGGTEAFF.

This clone showed up just a few times. The rearrangement links TRBV5-6 to TRBJ2-1; 9 bases map to TRBD2. The CDR3 runs 16 residues. From germline, CDR1 is SGHDT and CDR2 YYEEEE. V shed 0 bases and J 5 bases; nucleotides not matched to a gene: 6. The CDR3 coding sequence is TGTGCCAGCAGCTTGGGTAGCGGGAGTATAGACAATGAGCAGTTCTTC. It encodes CASSLGSGSIDNEQFF.

The chain links TRBV7-8 to TRBJ1-1; D uncertain. V lost 5 bases, J lost 3 bases, and 10 bases lay in between. The germline V gene encodes CDR1 SGHVS and CDR2 FQNEAQ. This CDR3 is 13 amino acids long. DNA for the CDR3: TGTGCCAGCAGCCAGAGGGAATACACTGAAGCTTTCTTT. Protein sequence: CASSQREYTEAFF. Together with reference TRBV7-8 and TRBJ1-1, the CDR3 gives the full variable domain: GAGVSQSPRYKVAKRGQDVALRCDPISGHVSLFWYQQALGQGPEFLTYFQNEAQLDKSGLPSDRFFAERPEGSVSTLKIQRTQQEDSAVYLCASSQREYTEAFFGQGTRLTVV.